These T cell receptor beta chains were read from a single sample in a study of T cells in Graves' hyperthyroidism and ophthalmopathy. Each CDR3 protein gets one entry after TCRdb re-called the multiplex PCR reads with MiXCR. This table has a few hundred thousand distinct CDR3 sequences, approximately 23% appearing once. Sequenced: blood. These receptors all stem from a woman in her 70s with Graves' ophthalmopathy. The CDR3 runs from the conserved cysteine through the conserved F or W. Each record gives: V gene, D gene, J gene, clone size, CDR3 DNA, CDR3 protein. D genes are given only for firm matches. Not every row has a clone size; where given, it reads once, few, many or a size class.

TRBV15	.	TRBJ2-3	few	TGTGCCACCAGCAGAGAAGCAAGCGGGTTAGCAGATACGCAGTATTTT	CATSREASGLADTQYF
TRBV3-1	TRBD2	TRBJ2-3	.	TGTGCCAGCAGCCAAGTTAGCGGGAGGGCCAACCCAGATACGCAGTATTTT	CASSQVSGRANPDTQYF
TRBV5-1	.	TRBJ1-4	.	TGCGCCAGCAGCCTTGGCCGAGGGGACGCCAATGAAAAACTGTTTTTT	CASSLGRGDANEKLFF
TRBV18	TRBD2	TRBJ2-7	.	TGTGCCAGCTCACCACAGGGCTCGGGGGGCTACGAGCAGTACTTC	CASSPQGSGGYEQYF
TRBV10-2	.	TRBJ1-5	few	TGCGCCAGCAGCCCCAACAGCTATCAGCCCCAGCATTTT	CASSPNSYQPQHF
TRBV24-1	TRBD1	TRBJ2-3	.	TGTGCCACGGGACAGGGGGGCCCAGATACGCAGTATTTT	CATGQGGPDTQYF
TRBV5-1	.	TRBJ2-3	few	TGCGCCAGCAGTCGGACAGCGGGCACAGATACGCAGTATTTT	CASSRTAGTDTQYF
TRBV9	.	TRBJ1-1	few	TGTGCCAGCAGCGTAGATGATGGACAGCCTGAAGCTTTCTTT	CASSVDDGQPEAFF
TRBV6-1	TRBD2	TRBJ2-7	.	TGTGCCAGCAGTGTGAGAGCGGGGACTGGACCTTACGAGCAGTACTTC	CASSVRAGTGPYEQYF
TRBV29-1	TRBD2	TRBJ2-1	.	TGCAGCGTTGAGGCAGCACTAGCGAGTTACAATGAGCAGTTCTTC	CSVEAALASYNEQFF
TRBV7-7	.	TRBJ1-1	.	TGTGCTAGCAGCGCCAAGACAAAGAACACTGAAGCTTTCTTT	CASSAKTKNTEAFF
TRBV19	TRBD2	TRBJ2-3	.	TGTGCCAGTACCAATGGGGGACTAGCGGGAGCCGATACGCAGTATTTT	CASTNGGLAGADTQYF
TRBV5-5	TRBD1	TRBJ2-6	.	TGTGCCAGCAGCTTGGGGAGACAGGGGCGAAAGGGGGCCAACGTCCTGACTTTC	CASSLGRQGRKGANVLTF
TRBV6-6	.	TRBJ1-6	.	TGTGCCAGCAGTTACTCGATGTCAGATAATTCACCCCTCCACTTT	CASSYSMSDNSPLHF
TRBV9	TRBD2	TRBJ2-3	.	TGTGCCAGCAGCTCATTAGCGGGGCCTAGCACAGATACGCAGTATTTT	CASSSLAGPSTDTQYF
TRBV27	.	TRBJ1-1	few	TGTGCCAGCAGCCGCGACATAGCTCCCAAGAACACTGAAGCTTTCTTT	CASSRDIAPKNTEAFF
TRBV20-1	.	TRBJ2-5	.	TGCAGTGCTAGAGTAGCGGAAGAGACCCAGTACTTC	CSARVAEETQYF
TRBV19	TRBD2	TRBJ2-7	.	TGTGCCAGTAGACTTGCGGGCGGGAGCCCCTCGAGCGAGCAGTACTTC	CASRLAGGSPSSEQYF
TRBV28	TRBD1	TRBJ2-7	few	TGTGCCAGCAGGGGGACAGGGGTTGGTGAGCAGTACTTC	CASRGTGVGEQYF
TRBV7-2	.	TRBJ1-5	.	TGTGCCAGCAGCCCCTTTGAATGGGGCGGTCAGCCCCAGCATTTT	CASSPFEWGGQPQHF
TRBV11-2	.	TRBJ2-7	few	TGTGCCAGCAGCTTGACGGGAGTCTCGCCCTACGAGCAGTACTTC	CASSLTGVSPYEQYF
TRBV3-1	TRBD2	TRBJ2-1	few	TGTGCCAGCAGCCTAATAGCGGGAGTGGTCTACAATGAGCAGTTCTTC	CASSLIAGVVYNEQFF
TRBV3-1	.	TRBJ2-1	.	TGTGCCAGCAGCCAATTTGGGAACAATGAGCAGTTCTTC	CASSQFGNNEQFF
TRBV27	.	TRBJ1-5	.	TGTGCCAGCAGTCTCAACAGGGTTTCAAGCAATCAGCCCCAGCATTTT	CASSLNRVSSNQPQHF
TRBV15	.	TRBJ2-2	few	TGTGCCACCAGCAGAGTTCGGAGAACGAACACCGGGGAGCTGTTTTTT	CATSRVRRTNTGELFF
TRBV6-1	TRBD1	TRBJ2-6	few	TGTGCCAGTCCTAAAATACAGGGGGCGCCAGGGGCCAACGTCCTGACTTTC	CASPKIQGAPGANVLTF
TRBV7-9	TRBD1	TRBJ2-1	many	TGTGCCAGCAGCGACCGGGACAGACACAATGAGCAGTTCTTC	CASSDRDRHNEQFF
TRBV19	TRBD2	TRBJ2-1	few	TGTGCCAGTAGTATAGCGGGGGGGCCTGGTGAGCAGTTCTTC	CASSIAGGPGEQFF
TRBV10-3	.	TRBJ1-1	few	TGTGCCATCACAGACGGAGCGTGGACCGTGGACACTGAAGCTTTCTTT	CAITDGAWTVDTEAFF
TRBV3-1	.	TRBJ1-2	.	TGTGCCAGCAGCGTCGACACTGAGTACACCTTC	CASSVDTEYTF
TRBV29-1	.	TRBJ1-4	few	TGCAGCGTTCGGGGATTCACACATAGTGAAAAACTGTTTTTT	CSVRGFTHSEKLFF
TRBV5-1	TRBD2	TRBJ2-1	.	TGCGCCAGCAGCCCGGGACTAGCGGGAGAGTCAACCTACAATGAGCAGTTCTTC	CASSPGLAGESTYNEQFF
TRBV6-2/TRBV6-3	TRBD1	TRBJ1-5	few	TGTGCCAGCAGTTATCCGGGACAGGGCTTTCAGCCCCAGCATTTT	CASSYPGQGFQPQHF
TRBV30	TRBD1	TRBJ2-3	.	TGTGCCTGGCCCCGGGACAGGGAGAAAGATACGCAGTATTTT	CAWPRDREKDTQYF
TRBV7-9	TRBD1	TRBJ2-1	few	TGTGCCAGCAGCATTTTTCAGGGGGCCTCTAGCTCCTACAATGAGCAGTTCTTC	CASSIFQGASSSYNEQFF
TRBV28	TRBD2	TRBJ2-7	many	TGTGCCAGCAGTTCCTCCCCCCCGGGACTAGCGCGAGCCTACGAGCAGTACTTC	CASSSSPPGLARAYEQYF
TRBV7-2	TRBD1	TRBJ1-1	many	TGTGCCAGCAGCCCTACAGGGGGCGCGGACACTGAAGCTTTCTTT	CASSPTGGADTEAFF
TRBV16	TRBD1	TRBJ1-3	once	TGTGCCAGCAGCCAACTTGACAGGGTGGAAGGAAACACCATATATTTT	CASSQLDRVEGNTIYF
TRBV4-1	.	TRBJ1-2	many	TGCGCCAGCAGCCAAGACCTGGCAGCCTATGGCTACACCTTC	CASSQDLAAYGYTF
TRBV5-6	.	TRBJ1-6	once	TGTGCCAGCAGCGGCCCCGGGAGGCATAATTCACCCCTCCACTTT	CASSGPGRHNSPLHF
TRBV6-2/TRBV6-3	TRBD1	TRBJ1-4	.	TGTGCCAGCAGTCCAGGGGGCTTAGAAAAACTGTTTTTT	CASSPGGLEKLFF
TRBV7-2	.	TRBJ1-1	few	TGTGCCAGCAGCCCCCCGGGGGGTCCGCAGAGGGAAGCTTTCTTT	CASSPPGGPQREAFF
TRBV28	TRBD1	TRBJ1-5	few	TGTGCCAGCAGTTCTGGACAGGGGGTTAACAATCAGCCCCAGCATTTT	CASSSGQGVNNQPQHF
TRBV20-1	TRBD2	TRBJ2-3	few	TGCAGTGCTAGGGCTAGCGGGATTTTCACAGATACGCAGTATTTT	CSARASGIFTDTQYF
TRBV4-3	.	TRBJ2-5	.	TGCGCCAGCAGCCAAGACGAGGGTACAAGTGAGACCCAGTACTTC	CASSQDEGTSETQYF
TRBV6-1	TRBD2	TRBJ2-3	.	TGTGCCAGCAGCAGGCGGGAGGGCACAGATACGCAGTATTTT	CASSRREGTDTQYF
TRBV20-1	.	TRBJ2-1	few	TGCAGTGTGGCGAGCTCCTACAATGAGCAGTTCTTC	CSVASSYNEQFF